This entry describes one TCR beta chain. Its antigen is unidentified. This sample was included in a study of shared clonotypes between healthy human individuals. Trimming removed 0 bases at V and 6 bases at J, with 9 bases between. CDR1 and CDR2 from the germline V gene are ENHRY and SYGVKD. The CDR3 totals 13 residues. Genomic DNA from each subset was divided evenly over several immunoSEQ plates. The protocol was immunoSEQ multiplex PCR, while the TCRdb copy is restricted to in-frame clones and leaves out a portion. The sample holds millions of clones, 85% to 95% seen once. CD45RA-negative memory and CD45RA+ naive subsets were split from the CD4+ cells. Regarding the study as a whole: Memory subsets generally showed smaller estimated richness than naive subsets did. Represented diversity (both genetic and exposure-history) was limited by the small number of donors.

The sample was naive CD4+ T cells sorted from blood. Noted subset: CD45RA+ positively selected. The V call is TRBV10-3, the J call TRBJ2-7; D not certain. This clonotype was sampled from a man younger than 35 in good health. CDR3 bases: TGTGCCATCAGTGAGTCAGCGAGCTCCGAGCAGTACTTC. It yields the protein CAISESASSEQYF.